This T cell receptor beta chain was recovered during a study of cytomegalovirus exposure and HLA in healthy donors. Study-wide findings and caveats: The investigators catalogued 164 TCR beta chains as cytomegalovirus-associated. Most sequenced TCRs were rare (though some public TCRs occurred in many donors). When a later analysis compared HLA-associated TCR beta chains with equally common others, the HLA-associated chains turned out to be more clonally expanded and to have lower generation probabilities. For cytomegalovirus status, the classifier reportedly gave diagnoses with high specificity and sensitivity.

A remark on this clone: As yet, its antigen is unknown.

With 60 Vbeta and 13 Jbeta primers, the PCR was carried out. Clones were read by immunoSEQ multiplex PCR, and TCRdb kept only the in-frame ones, dropping some. The listing records 55,000 to 70,000 clones. Between the trimmed V and J ends, which lost 2 bases and 4 bases, there was a span of 15 bases. CDR3 length: 15 residues. Germline V gene lookup returns CDR1 MNHEY and CDR2 SMNVEV (reference sequence). The source material was PBMCs. This receptor was taken from a female donor in good health and CMV-seropositive. This chain connects TRBV27 to TRBJ2-7, with D maybe TRBD1 (6 bases). CDR3 sequence: CASSLGTGKRYEQYF. The CDR3 region has the DNA TGTGCCAGCAGTTTAGGTACAGGGAAGAGGTACGAGCAGTACTTC.